Sequencing of this T cell receptor beta chain was carried out in a study of shared clonotypes between healthy human individuals. Each sorted subset replicate got 200 ng genomic DNA, around 29,000 genomes. Original methodology: Filtering was not the same, since immunoSEQ gave junction-only sequences without quality scores. The table came from immunoSEQ multiplex PCR; TCRdb's copy has only in-frame clones and leaves some out. That table supplies the V and J calls and clone size; D and trimming were determined from the DNA. Altogether 2 million to 3 million clones are present, 80% to 95% being singletons, with the ten largest covering 0.36%. The germline V gene encodes CDR1 MGHDK and CDR2 SYGVNS. This CDR3 region has 13 residues. V was cut by 8 bases and J by 2 bases, with 10 bases left in between.

The sequence came from a man younger than 35 in good health. Some clones in this sample may be carry-over from other donors' samples. The chain carries TRBV25-1 and TRBJ1-5; D gene unclear. The sample consisted of naive CD4+ T cells from PBMCs. Indicated subset: CD45RA+ positively selected. The CDR3 nucleotides read TGTGCCAGCGGAGGGTGGCGCAATCAGCCCCAGCATTTT. This sequence encodes CASGGWRNQPQHF.